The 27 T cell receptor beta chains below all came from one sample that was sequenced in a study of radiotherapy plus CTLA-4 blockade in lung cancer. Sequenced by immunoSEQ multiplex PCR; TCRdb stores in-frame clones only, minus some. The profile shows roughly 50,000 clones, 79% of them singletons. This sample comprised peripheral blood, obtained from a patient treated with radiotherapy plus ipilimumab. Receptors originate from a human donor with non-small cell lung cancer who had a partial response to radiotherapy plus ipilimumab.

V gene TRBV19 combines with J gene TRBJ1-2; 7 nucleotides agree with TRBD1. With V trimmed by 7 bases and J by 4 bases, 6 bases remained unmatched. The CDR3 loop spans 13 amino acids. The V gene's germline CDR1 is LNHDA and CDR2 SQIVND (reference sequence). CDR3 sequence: CASNDRVAYGYTF. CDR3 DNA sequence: TGTGCCAGTAATGACAGGGTAGCCTATGGCTACACCTTC.

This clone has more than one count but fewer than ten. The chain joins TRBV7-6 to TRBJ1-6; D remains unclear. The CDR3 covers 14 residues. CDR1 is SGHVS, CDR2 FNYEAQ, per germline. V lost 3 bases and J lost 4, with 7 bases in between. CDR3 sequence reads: CASSLSQYNSPLHF. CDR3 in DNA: TGTGCCAGCAGCTTGTCCCAGTATAATTCACCCCTCCACTTT.

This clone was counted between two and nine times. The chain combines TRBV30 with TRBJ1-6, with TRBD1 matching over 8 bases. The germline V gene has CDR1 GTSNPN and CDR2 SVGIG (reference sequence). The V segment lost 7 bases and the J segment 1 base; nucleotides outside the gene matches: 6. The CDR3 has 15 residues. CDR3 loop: CASTGDGSYNSPLHF. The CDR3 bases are TGTGCCTCGACAGGGGATGGATCCTATAATTCACCCCTCCACTTT.

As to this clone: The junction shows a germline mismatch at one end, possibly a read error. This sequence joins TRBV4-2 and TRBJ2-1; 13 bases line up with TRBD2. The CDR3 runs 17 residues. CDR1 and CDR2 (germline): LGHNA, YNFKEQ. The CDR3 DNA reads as TGTGCCAGCAGCCAGGAACTAGCGGGGGGGCCAGGCAATGAGCGGTTCTTC. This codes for CASSQELAGGPGNERFF.

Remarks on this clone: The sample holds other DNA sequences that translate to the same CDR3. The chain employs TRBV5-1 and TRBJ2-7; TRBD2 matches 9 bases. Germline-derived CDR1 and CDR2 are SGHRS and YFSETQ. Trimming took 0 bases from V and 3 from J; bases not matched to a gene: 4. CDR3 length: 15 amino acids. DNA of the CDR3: TGCGCCAGCAGCTTGGGAGCGGGGGGTAGCTACGAGCAGTACTTC. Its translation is CASSLGAGGSYEQYF.

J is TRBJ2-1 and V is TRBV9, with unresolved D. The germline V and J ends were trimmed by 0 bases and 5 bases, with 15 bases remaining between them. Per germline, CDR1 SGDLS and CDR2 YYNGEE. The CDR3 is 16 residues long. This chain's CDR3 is CASSVGREALDNEQFF. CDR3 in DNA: TGTGCCAGCAGCGTAGGAAGAGAGGCTTTGGACAATGAGCAGTTCTTC.

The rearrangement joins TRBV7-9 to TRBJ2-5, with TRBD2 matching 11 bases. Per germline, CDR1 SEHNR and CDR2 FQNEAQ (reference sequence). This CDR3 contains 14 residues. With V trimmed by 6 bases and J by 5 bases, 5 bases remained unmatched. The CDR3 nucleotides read TGTGCCAGCAGGAGTAGCGGGGGGGCTGAGACCCAGTACTTC. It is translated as CASRSSGGAETQYF.

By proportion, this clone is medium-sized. CDR3 protein: CASSLRGVPLHF. CDR3 in DNA: TGTGCCAGCAGCCTCCGGGGGGTCCCCCTCCACTTT. The V gene is TRBV5-6, the J gene TRBJ1-6, with D perhaps matching TRBD1 (5 bases). The CDR3 has 12 amino acids. The V and J ends lost 4 bases and 13 bases respectively, with 12 bases between them. Germline values: CDR1 SGHDT, CDR2 YYEEEE.

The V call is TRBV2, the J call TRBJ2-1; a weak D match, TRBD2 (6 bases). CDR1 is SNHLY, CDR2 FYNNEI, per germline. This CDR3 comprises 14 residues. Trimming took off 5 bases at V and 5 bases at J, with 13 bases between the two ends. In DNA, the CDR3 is TGTGCCAGCAGTCCCAGCAGCGGGCACAATGAGCAGTTCTTC. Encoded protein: CASSPSSGHNEQFF. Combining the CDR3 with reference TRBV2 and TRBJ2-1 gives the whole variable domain EPEVTQTPSHQVTQMGQEVILRCVPISNHLYFYWYRQILGQKVEFLVSFYNNEISEKSEIFDDQFSVERPDGSNFTLKIRSTKLEDSAMYFCASSPSSGHNEQFFGPGTRLTVL.

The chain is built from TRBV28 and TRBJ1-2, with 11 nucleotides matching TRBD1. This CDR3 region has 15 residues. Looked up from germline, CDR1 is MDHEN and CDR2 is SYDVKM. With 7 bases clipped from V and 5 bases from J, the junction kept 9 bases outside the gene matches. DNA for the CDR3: TGTGCCAGCACCAAACCTGGGACAGGGGGGTATGGCTACACCTTC. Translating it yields CASTKPGTGGYGYTF.

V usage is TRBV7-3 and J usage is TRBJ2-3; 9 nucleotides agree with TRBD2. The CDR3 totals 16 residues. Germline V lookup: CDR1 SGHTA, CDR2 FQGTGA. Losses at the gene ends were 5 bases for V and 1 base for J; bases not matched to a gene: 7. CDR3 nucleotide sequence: TGTGCCAGCAGCACAATAGCGGGGGCCCGCACAGATACGCAGTATTTT. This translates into CASSTIAGARTDTQYF.

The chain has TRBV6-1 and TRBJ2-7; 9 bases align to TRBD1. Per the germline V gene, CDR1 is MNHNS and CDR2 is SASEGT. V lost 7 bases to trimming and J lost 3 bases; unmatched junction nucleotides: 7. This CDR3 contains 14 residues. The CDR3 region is CASKVGQGLYEQYF. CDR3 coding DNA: TGTGCCAGCAAGGTCGGACAGGGGCTCTACGAGCAGTACTTC.

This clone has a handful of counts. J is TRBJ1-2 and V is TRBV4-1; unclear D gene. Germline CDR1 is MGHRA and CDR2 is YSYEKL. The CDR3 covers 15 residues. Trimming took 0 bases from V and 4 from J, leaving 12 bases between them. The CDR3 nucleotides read TGCGCCAGCAGCCAAGAATCGGTACAGCTCTATGGCTACACCTTC. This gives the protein CASSQESVQLYGYTF.

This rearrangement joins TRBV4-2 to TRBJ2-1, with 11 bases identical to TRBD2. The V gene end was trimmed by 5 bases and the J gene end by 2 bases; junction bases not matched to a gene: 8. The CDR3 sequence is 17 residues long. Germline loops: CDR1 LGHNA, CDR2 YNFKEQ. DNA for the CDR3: TGTGCCAGCAGCGAAGGTTCGGGACTAGCGGCCTACAATGAGCAGTTCTTC. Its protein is CASSEGSGLAAYNEQFF.

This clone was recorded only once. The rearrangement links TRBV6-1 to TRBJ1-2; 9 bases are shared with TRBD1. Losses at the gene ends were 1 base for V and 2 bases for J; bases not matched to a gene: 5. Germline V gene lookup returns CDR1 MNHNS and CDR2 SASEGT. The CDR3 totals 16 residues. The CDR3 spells CASSEVPGTGNYGYTF. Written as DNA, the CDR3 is TGTGCCAGCAGTGAAGTACCGGGGACAGGGAACTATGGCTACACCTTC.

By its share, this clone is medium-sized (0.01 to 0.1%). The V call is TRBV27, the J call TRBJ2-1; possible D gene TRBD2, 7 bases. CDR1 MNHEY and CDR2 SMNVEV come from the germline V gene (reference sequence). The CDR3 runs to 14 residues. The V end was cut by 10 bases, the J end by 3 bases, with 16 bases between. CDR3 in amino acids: CATTEGGGYNEQFF. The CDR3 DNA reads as TGTGCCACCACAGAGGGGGGGGGCTACAATGAGCAGTTCTTC.

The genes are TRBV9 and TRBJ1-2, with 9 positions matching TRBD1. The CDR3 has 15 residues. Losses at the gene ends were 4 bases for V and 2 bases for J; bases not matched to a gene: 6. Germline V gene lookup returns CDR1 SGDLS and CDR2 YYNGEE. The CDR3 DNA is TGTGCCAGCAGCTCCCGGACAGGGGTAAACTATGGCTACACCTTC. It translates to CASSSRTGVNYGYTF.

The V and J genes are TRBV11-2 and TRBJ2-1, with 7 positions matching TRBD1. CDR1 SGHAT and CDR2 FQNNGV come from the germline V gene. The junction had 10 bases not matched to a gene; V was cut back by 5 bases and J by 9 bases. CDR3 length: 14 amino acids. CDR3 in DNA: TGTGCCAGCAGCCGACAGGGCATTCCCAGTGAGCAGTTCTTC. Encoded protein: CASSRQGIPSEQFF.

The CDR3 reads CASSRGQGAYNEQFF. Here the CDR3 DNA reads TGTGCCAGCAGCAGGGGACAGGGGGCCTACAATGAGCAGTTCTTC. The chain employs TRBV7-3 and TRBJ2-1; 11 bases align to TRBD1. The germline V gene has CDR1 SGHTA and CDR2 FQGTGA. V was pared by 5 bases and J by 2 bases, with 2 bases of the junction left unmatched. The CDR3 loop spans 15 amino acids.

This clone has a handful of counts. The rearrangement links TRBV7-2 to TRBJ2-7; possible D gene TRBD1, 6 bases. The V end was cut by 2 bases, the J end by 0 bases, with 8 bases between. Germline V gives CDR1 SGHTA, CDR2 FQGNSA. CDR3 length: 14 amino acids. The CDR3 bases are TGTGCCAGCAGCTTAAGGGGACACTCCTACGAGCAGTACTTC. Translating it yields CASSLRGHSYEQYF.

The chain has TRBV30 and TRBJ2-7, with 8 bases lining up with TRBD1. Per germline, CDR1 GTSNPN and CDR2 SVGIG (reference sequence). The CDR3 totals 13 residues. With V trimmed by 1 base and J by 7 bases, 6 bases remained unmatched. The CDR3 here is CAWSADRVGEQYF. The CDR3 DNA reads TGTGCCTGGAGTGCGGACAGGGTGGGGGAGCAGTACTTC. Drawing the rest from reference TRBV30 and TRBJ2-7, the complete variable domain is SQTIHQWPATLVQPVGSPLSLECTVEGTSNPNLYWYRQAAGRGLQLLFYSVGIGQISSEVPQNLSASRPQDRQFILSSKKLLLSDSGFYLCAWSADRVGEQYFGPGTRLTVT.

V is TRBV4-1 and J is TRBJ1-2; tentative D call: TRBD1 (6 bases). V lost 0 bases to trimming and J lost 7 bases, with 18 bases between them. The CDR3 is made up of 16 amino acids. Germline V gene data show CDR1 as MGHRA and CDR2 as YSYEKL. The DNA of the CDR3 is TGCGCCAGCAGCCAAGATATGACAGGTTATCTCTCTGGCTACACCTTC. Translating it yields CASSQDMTGYLSGYTF.

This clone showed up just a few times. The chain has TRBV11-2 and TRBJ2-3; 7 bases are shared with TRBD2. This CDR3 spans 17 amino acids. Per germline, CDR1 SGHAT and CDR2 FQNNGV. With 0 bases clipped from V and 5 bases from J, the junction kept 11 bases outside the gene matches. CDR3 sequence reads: CASSLETGRGKKDTQYF. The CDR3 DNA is TGTGCCAGCAGCTTAGAGACGGGGCGGGGGAAAAAAGATACGCAGTATTTT. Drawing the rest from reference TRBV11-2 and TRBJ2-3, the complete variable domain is EAGVAQSPRYKIIEKRQSVAFWCNPISGHATLYWYQQILGQGPKLLIQFQNNGVVDDSQLPKDRFSAERLKGVDSTLKIQPAKLEDSAVYLCASSLETGRGKKDTQYFGPGTRLTVL.

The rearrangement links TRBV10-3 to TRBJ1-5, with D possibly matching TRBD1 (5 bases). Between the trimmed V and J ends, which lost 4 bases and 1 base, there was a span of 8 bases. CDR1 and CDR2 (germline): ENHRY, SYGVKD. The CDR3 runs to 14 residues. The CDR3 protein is CAISVGGSNQPQHF. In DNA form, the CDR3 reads TGTGCCATCAGTGTTGGGGGGAGCAATCAGCCCCAGCATTTT.

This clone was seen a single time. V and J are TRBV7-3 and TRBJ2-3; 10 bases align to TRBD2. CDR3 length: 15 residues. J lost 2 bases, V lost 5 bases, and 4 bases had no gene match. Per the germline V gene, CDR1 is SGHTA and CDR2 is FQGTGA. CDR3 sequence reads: CASSPSGGVTDTQYF. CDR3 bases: TGTGCCAGCAGCCCAAGCGGGGGGGTCACAGATACGCAGTATTTT.

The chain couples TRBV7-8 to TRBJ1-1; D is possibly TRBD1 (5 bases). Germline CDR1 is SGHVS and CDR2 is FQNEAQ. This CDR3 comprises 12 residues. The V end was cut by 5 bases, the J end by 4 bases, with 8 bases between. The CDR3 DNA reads TGTGCCAGCAGCCGGGGGGGCACTGAAGCTTTCTTT. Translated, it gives CASSRGGTEAFF.

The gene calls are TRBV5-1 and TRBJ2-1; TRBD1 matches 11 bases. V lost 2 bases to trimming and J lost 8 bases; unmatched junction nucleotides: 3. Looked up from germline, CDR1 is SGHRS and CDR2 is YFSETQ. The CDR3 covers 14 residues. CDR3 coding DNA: TGCGCCAGCAGCTTCGGGACAGGGGGGTATGAGCAGTTCTTC. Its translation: CASSFGTGGYEQFF.